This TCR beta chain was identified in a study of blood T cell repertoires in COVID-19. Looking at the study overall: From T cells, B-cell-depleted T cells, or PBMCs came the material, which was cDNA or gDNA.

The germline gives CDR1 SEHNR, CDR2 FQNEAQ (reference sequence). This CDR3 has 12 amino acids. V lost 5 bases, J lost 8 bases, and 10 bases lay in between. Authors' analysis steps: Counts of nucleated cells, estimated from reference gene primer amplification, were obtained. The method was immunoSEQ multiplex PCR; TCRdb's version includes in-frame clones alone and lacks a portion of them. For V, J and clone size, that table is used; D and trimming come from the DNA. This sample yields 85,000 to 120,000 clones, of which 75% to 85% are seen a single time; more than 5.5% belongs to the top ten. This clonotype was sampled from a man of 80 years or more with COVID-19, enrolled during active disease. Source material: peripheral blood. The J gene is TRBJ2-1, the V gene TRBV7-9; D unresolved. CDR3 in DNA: TGTGCCAGCAGCAGCGTTGCTGATGAGCAGTTCTTC. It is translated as CASSSVADEQFF.